The entry that follows covers one TCR beta chain sequence. This sample is part of a study of cytomegalovirus exposure and HLA in healthy donors. Study-wide background: Earlier work reported approximately 110 million unique TCR beta sequences from about 180 million T cells.

Healthy donors of bone marrow made up the group. PCR employed 60 Vbeta and 13 Jbeta primers. The table came from immunoSEQ multiplex PCR; TCRdb's copy has only in-frame clones and leaves some out. The sample consists of 160,000 or so clones, 70% to 80% of them appearing once. Unmatched junction bases numbered 9, after V lost 5 bases and J lost 4 bases. Germline V gene data show CDR1 as SGHDT and CDR2 as YYEEEE. CDR3 length: 15 amino acids. Sequencing input: PBMCs. This rearrangement joins TRBV5-6 to TRBJ2-7, with 10 bases aligning to TRBD1. The TCR was taken from a man aged 25 to 45 in good health and CMV-seronegative. CDR3 region: CASSSGTGALYEQYF. The CDR3 DNA follows: TGTGCCAGCAGTTCCGGGACAGGGGCCCTTTACGAGCAGTACTTC.